The clone carrying this T cell receptor beta chain appeared once. Its target is unknown. The repertoire was sequenced with immunoSEQ multiplex PCR; TCRdb's copy has only in-frame clones and lacks some. The data show about 33,000 clones, with around 90% seen just once and about 7% held by the top ten. The sample originates from a study of lymphopenia after photon versus proton radiotherapy. Per the germline V gene, CDR1 is SEHNR and CDR2 is FQNEAQ (reference sequence). The CDR3 runs 13 residues. V lost 5 bases, J lost 6 bases, and 7 bases stayed unmatched. Study-wide findings and caveats: Authors raise, but do not show, better survival with proton therapy. Post-nadir TCR diversity decline inversely tracked overall survival among those who died. After the lymphocyte nadir, photon-treated repertoires showed oligoclonal expansion, especially of CD8+ Temra cells. Under photons, naive T cells and diversity fell while effector/memory populations rose.

The genes are TRBV7-9 and TRBJ2-7; 7 bases are shared with TRBD1. The source was peripheral blood, collected from a patient treated with photon-based radiotherapy. This clonotype originated in a woman between 50 and 59 years old with pancreatic cancer. For the CDR3, the DNA is TGTGCCAGCAGCGCGGACAGGAATAGCGAGCAGTACTTC. It translates to CASSADRNSEQYF.